This TCR beta chain was sequenced for a study of blood T cells in healthy people across ages. The CDR3 runs to 13 residues. Trimming took off 4 bases at V and 9 bases at J, with 13 bases between the two ends. CDR1 and CDR2 from the germline V gene are SGHDN and FVKESK. A second 7 to 11 cycle PCR used barcoded and J-beta primers. Every molecule of cDNA carried a tag from a template-switch adaptor with 12 random nucleotides. Each CDR3 protein is one row after TCRdb ran MiXCR on the 5' RACE reads. The data contain about 1.6 million distinct CDR3 sequences, about 31% of them singletons. For this clonotype: Its cognate antigen is unknown.

Study outcomes and limitations: Observed TCR beta diversity per million T cells went down as age went up. This fall followed a roughly linear course with age. Donor CMV status, an unknown factor, possibly confounded changes in expanded clonotypes.

Samples each yielded at least 6 micrograms of total RNA. This sequence joins TRBV14 and TRBJ2-1; D is unclear. This receptor was taken from a woman aged 25 to 39 in good health. What was sequenced was blood. The CDR3 coding sequence is TGTGCCAGCAGCCCTTTCTTCTCGAGTGAGCAGTTCTTC. Its translation is CASSPFFSSEQFF.